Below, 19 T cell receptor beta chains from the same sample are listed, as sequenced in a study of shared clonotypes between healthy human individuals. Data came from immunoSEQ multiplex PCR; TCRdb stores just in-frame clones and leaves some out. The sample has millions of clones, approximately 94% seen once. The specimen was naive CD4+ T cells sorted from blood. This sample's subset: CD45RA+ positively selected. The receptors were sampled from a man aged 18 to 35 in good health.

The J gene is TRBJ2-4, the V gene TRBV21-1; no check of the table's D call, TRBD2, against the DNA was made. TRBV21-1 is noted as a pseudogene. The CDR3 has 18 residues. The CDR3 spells CASSKAPREGAAKNIQYF. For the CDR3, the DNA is TGTGCCAGCAGCAAAGCCCCACGGGAGGGGGCGGCCAAAAACATTCAGTACTTC.

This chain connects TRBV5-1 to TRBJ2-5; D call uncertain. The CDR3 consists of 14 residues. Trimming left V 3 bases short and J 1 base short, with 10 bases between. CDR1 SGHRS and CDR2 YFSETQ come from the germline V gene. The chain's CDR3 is CASSSLTIQETQYF. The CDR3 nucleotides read TGCGCCAGCAGCTCGCTGACAATCCAAGAGACCCAGTACTTC.

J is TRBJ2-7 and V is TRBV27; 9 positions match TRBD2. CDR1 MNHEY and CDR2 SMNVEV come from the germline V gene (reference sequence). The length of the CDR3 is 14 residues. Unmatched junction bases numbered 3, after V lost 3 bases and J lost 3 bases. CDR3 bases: TGTGCCAGCAGTTTTAGCGGGGGCCTCTACGAGCAGTACTTC. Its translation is CASSFSGGLYEQYF.

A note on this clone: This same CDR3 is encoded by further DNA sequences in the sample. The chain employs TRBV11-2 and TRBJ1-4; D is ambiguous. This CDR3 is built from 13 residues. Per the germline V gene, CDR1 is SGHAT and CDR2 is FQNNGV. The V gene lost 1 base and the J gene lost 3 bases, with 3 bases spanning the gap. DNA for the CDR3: TGTGCCAGCAGCTTAGGGGCTAATGAAAAACTGTTTTTT. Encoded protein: CASSLGANEKLFF.

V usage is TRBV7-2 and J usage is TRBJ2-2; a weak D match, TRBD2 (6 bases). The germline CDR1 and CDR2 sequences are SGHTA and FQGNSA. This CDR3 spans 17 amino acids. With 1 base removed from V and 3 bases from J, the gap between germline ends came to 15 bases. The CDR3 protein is CASSLVSAGLHTGELFF. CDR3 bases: TGTGCCAGCAGCTTAGTCTCTGCGGGACTCCACACCGGGGAGCTGTTTTTT.

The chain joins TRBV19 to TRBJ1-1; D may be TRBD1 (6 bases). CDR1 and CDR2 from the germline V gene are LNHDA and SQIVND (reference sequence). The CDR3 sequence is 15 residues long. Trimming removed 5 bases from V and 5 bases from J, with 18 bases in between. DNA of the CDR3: TGTGCCAGTAGTCCCGCGGACAGTTTTGGGACTGAAGCTTTCTTT. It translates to CASSPADSFGTEAFF. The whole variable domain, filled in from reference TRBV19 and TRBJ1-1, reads DGGITQSPKYLFRKEGQNVTLSCEQNLNHDAMYWYRQDPGQGLRLIYYSQIVNDFQKGDIAEGYSVSREKKESFPLTVTSAQKNPTAFYLCASSPADSFGTEAFFGQGTRLTVV.

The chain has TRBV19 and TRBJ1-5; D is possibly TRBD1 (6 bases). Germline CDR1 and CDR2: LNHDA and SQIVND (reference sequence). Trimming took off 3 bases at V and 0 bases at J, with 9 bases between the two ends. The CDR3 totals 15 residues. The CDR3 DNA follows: TGTGCCAGTAGTATCCCACAGGGTAGCAATCAGCCCCAGCATTTT. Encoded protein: CASSIPQGSNQPQHF.

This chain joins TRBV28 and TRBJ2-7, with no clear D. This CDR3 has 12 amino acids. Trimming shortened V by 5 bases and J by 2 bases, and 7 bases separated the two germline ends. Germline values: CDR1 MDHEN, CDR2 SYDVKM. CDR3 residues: CASSISTYEQYF. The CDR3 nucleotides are TGTGCCAGCAGTATAAGTACCTACGAGCAGTACTTC.

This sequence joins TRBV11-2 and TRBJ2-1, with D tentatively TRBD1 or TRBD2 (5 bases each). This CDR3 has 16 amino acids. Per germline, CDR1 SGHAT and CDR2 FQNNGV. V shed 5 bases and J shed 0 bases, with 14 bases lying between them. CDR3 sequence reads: CASSPRADISYNEQFF. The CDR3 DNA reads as TGTGCCAGCAGCCCGAGAGCGGACATCTCCTACAATGAGCAGTTCTTC.

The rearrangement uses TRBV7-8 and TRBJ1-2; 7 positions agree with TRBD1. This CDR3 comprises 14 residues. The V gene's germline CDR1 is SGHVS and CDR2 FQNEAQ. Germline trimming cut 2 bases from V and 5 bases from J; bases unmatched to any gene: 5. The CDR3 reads CASSLSGTAYGYTF. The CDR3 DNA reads TGTGCCAGCAGCTTATCCGGGACAGCTTATGGCTACACCTTC.

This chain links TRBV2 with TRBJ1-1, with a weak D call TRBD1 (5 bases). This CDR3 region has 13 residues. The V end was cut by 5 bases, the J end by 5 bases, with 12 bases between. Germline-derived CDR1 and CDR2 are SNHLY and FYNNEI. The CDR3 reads CASSRDSGTEAFF. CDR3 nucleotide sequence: TGTGCCAGCAGTCGGGACTCGGGGACTGAAGCTTTCTTT.

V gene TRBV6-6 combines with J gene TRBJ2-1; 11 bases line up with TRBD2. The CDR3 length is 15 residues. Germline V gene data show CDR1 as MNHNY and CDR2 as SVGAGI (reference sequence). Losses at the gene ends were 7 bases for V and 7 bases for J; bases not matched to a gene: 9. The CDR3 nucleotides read TGTGCCAGCACCATAACTAGCGGGAGTCCGAATGAGCAGTTCTTC. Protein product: CASTITSGSPNEQFF.

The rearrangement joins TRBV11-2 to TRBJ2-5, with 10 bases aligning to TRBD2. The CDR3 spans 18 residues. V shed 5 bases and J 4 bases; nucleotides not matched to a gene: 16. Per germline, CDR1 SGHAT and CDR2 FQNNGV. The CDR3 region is CASSPSGRASPGVETQYF. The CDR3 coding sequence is TGTGCCAGCAGCCCCAGCGGGAGGGCTTCGCCGGGAGTAGAGACCCAGTACTTC.

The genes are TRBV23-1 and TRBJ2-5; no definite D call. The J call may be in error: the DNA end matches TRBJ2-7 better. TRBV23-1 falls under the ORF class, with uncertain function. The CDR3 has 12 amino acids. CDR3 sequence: CASTQRTYEQYF. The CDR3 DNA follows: TGCGCCAGCACCCAAAGGACCTACGAGCAGTACTTC.

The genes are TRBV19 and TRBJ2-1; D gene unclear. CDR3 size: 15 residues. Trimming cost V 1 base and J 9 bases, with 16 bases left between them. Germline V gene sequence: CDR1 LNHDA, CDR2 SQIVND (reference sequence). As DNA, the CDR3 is TGTGCCAGTAGTATAGTGAGTGCAGAGAAGGTTGAGCAGTTCTTC. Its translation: CASSIVSAEKVEQFF.

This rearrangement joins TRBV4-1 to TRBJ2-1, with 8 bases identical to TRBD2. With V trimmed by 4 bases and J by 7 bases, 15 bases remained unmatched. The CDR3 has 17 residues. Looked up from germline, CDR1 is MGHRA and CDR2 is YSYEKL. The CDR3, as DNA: TGCGCCAGCAGCCGAGCCGGGACTAGATCCCTCACGAATGAGCAGTTCTTC. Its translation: CASSRAGTRSLTNEQFF.

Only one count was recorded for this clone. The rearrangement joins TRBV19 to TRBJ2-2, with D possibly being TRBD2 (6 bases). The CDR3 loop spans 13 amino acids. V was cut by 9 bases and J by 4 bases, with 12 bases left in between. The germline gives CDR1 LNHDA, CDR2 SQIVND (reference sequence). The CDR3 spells CASGTPFTGELFF. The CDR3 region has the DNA TGTGCCAGCGGGACTCCCTTCACCGGGGAGCTGTTTTTT.

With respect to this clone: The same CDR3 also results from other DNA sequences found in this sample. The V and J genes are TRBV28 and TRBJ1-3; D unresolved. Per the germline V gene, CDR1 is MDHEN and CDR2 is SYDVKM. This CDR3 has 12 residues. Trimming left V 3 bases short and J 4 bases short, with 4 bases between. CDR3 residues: CASSLAGNTIYF. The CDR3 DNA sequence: TGTGCCAGCAGTTTGGCCGGAAACACCATATATTTT.

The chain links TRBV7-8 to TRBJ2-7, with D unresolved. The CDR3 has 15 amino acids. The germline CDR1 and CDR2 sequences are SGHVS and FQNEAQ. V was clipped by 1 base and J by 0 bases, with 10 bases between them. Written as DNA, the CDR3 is TGTGCCAGCAGCTTAGGGCACTTGAACTCCTACGAGCAGTACTTC. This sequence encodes CASSLGHLNSYEQYF.